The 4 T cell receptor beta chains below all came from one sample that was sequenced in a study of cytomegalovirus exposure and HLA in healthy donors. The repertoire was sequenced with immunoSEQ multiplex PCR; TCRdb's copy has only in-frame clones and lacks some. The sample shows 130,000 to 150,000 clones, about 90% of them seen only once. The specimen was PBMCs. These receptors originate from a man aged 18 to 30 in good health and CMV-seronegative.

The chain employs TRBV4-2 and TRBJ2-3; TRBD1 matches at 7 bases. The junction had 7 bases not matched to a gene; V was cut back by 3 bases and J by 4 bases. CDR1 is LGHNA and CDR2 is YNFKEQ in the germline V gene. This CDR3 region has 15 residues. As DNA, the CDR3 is TGTGCCAGCAGCCAGAGGCAGGGGGAGTCAGATACGCAGTATTTT. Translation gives CASSQRQGESDTQYF.

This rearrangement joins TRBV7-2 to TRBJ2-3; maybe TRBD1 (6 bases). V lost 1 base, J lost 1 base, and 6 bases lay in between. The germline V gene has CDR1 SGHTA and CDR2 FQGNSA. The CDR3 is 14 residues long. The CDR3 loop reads CASSLGQGTDTQYF. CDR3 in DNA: TGTGCCAGCAGCTTAGGACAGGGCACAGATACGCAGTATTTT.

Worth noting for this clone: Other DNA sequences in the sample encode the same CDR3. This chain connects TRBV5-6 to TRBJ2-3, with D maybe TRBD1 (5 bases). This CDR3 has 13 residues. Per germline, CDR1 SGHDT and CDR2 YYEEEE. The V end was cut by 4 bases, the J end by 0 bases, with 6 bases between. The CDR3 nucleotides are TGTGCCAGCAGCGGGGCTAGCACAGATACGCAGTATTTT. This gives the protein CASSGASTDTQYF.

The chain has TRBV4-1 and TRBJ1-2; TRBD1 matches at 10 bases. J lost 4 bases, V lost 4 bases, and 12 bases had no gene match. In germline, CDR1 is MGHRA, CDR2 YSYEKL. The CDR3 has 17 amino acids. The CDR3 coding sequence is TGCGCCAGCAGCCTGGGGGGACAGGGGTCCCCCCGCTATGGCTACACCTTC. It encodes CASSLGGQGSPRYGYTF.